This entry is about one T cell receptor (beta chain). Its target is unknown. These data originate in a study of cytomegalovirus exposure and HLA in healthy donors. The study, taken as a whole, reports: It emerged from a later analysis that several of the most significant clusters appeared to be linked to common viral pathogens. Associated with HLA alleles at 0.05 false discovery rate in a later analysis were 17,000 or so TCR beta sequences.

The PCR was carried out with 60 Vbeta primers and 13 Jbeta primers. Produced via immunoSEQ multiplex PCR; TCRdb's table is partial and in-frame only. The data contain over 100,000 clones, more than 75% of them seen just once; the ten biggest clones take up roughly 5.4%. This sequence originates from a woman between 18 and 30 years old in good health and CMV-seropositive. The sequenced material came from PBMCs.

The CDR3 is CASRGNRVAVQILYGYTF. DNA for the CDR3: TGTGCCAGCAGGGGTAATCGGGTGGCAGTTCAAATACTATATGGCTACACCTTC. J is TRBJ1-2 and V is TRBV28; the D is unclear. Germline loops: CDR1 MDHEN, CDR2 SYDVKM. Trimming removed 6 bases at V and 5 bases at J, with 28 bases between. This CDR3 has 18 residues.